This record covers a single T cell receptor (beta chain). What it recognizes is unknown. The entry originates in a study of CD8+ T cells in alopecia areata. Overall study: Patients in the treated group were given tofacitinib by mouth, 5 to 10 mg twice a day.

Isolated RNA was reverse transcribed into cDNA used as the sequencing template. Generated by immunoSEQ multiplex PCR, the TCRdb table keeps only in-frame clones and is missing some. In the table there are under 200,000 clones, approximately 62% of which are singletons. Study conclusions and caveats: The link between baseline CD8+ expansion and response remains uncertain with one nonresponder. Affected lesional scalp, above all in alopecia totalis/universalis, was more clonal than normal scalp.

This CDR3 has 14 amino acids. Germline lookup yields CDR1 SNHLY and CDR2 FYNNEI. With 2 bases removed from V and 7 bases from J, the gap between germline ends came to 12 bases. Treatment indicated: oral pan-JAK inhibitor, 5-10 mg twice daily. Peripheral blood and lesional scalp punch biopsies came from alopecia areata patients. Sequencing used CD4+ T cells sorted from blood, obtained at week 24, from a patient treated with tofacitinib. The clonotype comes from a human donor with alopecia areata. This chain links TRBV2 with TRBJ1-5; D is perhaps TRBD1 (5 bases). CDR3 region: CASSESGPGQPQHF. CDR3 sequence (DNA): TGTGCCAGCAGTGAATCAGGGCCAGGGCAGCCCCAGCATTTT.